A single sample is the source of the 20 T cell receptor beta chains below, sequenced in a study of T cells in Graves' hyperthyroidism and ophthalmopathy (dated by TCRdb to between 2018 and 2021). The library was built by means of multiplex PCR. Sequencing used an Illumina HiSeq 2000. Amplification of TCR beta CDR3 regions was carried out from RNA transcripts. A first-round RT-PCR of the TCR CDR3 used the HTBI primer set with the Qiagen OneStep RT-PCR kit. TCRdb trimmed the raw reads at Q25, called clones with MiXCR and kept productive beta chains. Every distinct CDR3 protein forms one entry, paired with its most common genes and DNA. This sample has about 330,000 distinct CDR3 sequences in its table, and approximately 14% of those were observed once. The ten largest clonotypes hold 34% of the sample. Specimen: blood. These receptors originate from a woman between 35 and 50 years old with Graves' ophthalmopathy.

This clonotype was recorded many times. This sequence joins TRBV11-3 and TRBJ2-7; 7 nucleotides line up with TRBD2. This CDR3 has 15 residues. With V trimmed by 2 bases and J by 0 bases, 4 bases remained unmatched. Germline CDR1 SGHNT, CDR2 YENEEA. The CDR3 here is CASSLYGGNSYEQYF. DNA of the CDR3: TGTGCCAGCAGCTTATACGGGGGGAACTCCTACGAGCAGTACTTC.

The chain's CDR3 is CASSKSSGTGNNEQFF. The CDR3 DNA reads as TGCGCCAGCAGCAAATCGTCCGGGACAGGGAACAATGAGCAGTTCTTC. This chain connects TRBV5-1 to TRBJ2-1, with TRBD1 identical over 9 bases. The germline gives CDR1 SGHRS, CDR2 YFSETQ. The CDR3 runs to 16 residues. Trimming removed 4 bases from V and 5 bases from J; junction bases left unmatched: 10.

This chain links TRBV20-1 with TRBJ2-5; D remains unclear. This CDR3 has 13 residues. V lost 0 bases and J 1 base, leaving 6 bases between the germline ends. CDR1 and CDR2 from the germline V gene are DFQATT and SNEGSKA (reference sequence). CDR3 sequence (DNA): TGCAGTGCTAGAGATTGGGCCCAAGAGACCCAGTACTTC. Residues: CSARDWAQETQYF.

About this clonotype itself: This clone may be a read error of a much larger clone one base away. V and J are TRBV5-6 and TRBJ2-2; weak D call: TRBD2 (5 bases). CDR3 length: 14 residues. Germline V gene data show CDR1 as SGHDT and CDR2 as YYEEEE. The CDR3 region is CASGEAAGTGELLF. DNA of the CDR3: TGTGCCAGTGGGGAAGCGGCGGGCACCGGGGAGCTGCTTTTT.

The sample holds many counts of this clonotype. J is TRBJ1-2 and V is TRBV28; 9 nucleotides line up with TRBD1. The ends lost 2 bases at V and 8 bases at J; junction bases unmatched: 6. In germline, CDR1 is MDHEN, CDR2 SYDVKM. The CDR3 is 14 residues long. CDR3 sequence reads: CASSLGQGRRGYTF. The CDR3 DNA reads TGTGCCAGCAGTTTAGGACAGGGGCGCAGGGGCTACACCTTC.

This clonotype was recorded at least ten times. The CDR3 protein is CASSRASGGRDTQYF. CDR3 bases: TGTGCCAGCAGTCGAGCTAGCGGGGGTAGAGATACGCAGTATTTT. This chain joins TRBV12-3 or TRBV12-4 and TRBJ2-3; 10 positions agree with TRBD2. The ends lost 5 bases at V and 5 bases at J; junction bases unmatched: 7. CDR3 length: 15 residues.

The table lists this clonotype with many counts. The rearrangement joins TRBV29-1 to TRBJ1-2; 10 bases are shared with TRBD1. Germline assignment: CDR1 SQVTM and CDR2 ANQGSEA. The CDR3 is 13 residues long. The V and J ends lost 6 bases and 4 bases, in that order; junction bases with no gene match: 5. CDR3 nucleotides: TGCAGCGTGAGGACAGGGGGAAGCTATGGCTACACCTTC. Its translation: CSVRTGGSYGYTF.

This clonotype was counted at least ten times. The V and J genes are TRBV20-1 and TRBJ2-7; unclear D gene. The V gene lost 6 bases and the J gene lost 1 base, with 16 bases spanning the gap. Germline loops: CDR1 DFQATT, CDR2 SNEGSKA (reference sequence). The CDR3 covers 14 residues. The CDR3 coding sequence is TGCAGTGCAGCTGACTGGGTGTGGTCCTACGAGCAGTACTTC. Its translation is CSAADWVWSYEQYF.

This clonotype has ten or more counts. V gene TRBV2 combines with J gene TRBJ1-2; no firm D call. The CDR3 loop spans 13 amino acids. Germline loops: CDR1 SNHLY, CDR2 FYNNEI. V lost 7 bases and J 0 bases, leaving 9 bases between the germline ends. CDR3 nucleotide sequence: TGTGCCAGCAAATTCAGTCCTAACTATGGCTACACCTTC. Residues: CASKFSPNYGYTF.

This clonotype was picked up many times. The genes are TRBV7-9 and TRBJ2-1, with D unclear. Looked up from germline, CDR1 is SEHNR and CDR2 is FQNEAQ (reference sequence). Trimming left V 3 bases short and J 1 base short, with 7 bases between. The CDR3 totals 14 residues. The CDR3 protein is CASSFLRSYNEQFF. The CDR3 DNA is TGTGCCAGCAGCTTTTTGCGTTCCTACAATGAGCAGTTCTTC.

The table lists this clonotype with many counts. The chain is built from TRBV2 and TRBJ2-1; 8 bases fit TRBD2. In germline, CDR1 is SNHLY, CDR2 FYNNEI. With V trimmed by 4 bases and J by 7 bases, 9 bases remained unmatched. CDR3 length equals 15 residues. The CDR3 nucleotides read TGTGCCAGCAGTGGGAACGGGGGGGCCGGGAATGAGCAGTTCTTC. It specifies CASSGNGGAGNEQFF.

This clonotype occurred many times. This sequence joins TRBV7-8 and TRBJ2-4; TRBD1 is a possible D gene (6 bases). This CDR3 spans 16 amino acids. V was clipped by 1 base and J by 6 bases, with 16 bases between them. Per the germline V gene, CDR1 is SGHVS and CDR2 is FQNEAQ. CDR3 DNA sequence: TGTGCCAGCAGCTTAGAAACGGTGACAGGAGGAAACATTCAGTACTTC. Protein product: CASSLETVTGGNIQYF.

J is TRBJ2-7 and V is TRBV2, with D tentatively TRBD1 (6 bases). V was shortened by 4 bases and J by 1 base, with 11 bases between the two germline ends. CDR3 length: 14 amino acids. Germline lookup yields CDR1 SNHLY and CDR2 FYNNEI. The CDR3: CASSGTVGSYEQYF. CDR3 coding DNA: TGTGCCAGCAGTGGGACAGTAGGATCCTACGAGCAGTACTTC.

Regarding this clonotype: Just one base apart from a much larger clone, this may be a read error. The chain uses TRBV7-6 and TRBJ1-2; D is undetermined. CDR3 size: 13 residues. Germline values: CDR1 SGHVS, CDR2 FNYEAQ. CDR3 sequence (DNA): TGTGCCAACAGCCCGGGCCGAGGGAATGGCTACACCTTC. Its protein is CANSPGRGNGYTF.

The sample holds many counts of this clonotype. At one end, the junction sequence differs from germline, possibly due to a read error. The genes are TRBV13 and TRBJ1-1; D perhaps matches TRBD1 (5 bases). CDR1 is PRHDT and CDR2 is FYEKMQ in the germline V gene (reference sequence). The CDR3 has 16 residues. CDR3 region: CASSLGPAGREGEAFF. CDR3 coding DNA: TGTGCCAGCAGCCTAGGCCCGGCAGGGAGGGAAGGTGAAGCTTTCTTT.

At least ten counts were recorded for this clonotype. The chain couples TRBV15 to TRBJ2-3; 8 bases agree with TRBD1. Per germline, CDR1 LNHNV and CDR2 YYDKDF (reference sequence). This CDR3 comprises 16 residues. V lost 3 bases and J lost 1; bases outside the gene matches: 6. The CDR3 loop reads CATSRYQGAGTDTQYF. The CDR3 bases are TGTGCCACCAGCAGGTACCAGGGGGCTGGCACAGATACGCAGTATTTT. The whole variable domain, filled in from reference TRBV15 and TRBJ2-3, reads DAMVIQNPRYQVTQFGKPVTLSCSQTLNHNVMYWYQQKSSQAPKLLFHYYDKDFNNEADTPDNFQSRRPNTSFCFLDIRSPGLGDTAMYLCATSRYQGAGTDTQYFGPGTRLTVL.

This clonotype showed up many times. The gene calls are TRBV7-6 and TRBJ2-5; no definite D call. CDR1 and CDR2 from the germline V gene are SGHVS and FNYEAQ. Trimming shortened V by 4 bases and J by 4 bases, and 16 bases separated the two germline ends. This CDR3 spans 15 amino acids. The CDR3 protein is CASSSGSANRETQYF. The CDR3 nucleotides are TGTGCCAGCAGCTCCGGGTCTGCCAATCGAGAGACCCAGTACTTC.

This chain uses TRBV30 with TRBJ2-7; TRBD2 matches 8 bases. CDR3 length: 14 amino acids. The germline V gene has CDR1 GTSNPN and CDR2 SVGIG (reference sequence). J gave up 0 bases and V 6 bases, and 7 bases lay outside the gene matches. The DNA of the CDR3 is TGTGCCTGTGCGATAGCGGGGAGCTCCTACGAGCAGTACTTC. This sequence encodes CACAIAGSSYEQYF.

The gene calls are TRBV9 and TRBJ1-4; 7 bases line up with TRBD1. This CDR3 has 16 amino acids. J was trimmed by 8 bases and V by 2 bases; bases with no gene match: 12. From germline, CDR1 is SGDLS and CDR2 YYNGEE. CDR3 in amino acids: CASSVGSVGGQEKLFF. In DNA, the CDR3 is TGTGCCAGCAGCGTCGGCAGCGTCGGGGGACAGGAAAAACTGTTTTTT.

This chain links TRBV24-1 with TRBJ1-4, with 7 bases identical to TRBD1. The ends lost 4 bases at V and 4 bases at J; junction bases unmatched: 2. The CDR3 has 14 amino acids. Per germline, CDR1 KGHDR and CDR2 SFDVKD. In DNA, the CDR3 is TGTGCCACCAGTGAGGGACAGCTTAATGAAAAACTGTTTTTT. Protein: CATSEGQLNEKLFF.